Each of the 19 T cell receptor beta chains below was sequenced from the same sample in a study of T cell changes during pregnancy in multiple sclerosis. Sequencing used immunoSEQ multiplex PCR; TCRdb keeps in-frame clones, though not all of them. Of 80,000 to 100,000 clones in the sample, just over 90% are singletons; the top ten hold approximately 0.8%. The sample in question was peripheral blood, obtained in the second trimester of pregnancy. The source of these receptors is a female donor in good health, enrolled as a control in a pregnancy study.

V is TRBV7-2 and J is TRBJ2-3; 7 nucleotides align to TRBD2. The trim removed 2 bases at V and 1 base at J, leaving 3 bases unmatched. Germline V gene data show CDR1 as SGHTA and CDR2 as FQGNSA. CDR3 length: 15 residues. This chain's CDR3 is CASSLFLAGTDTQYF. The CDR3 DNA reads TGTGCCAGCAGCTTATTCCTAGCGGGCACAGATACGCAGTATTTT. The whole variable domain, remainder taken from reference TRBV7-2 and TRBJ2-3, is GAGVSQSPSNKVTEKGKDVELRCDPISGHTALYWYRQSLGQGLEFLIYFQGNSAPDKSGLPSDRFSAERTGGSVSTLTIQRTQQEDSAVYLCASSLFLAGTDTQYFGPGTRLTVL.

The sample holds one count of this clone. This chain uses TRBV12-5 with TRBJ1-1; TRBD1 matches 8 bases. The length of the CDR3 is 13 residues. CDR1 is LGHNT and CDR2 is FRNRAP in the germline V gene. V shed 8 bases, J shed 6 bases, and the junction held 8 bases outside the gene matches. CDR3 in amino acids: CASSLGQGAEAFF. CDR3 coding DNA: TGTGCTAGTAGTCTCGGACAGGGCGCTGAAGCTTTCTTT.

V and J are TRBV5-1 and TRBJ1-1; D possibly corresponds to TRBD1 (5 bases). The germline V gene has CDR1 SGHRS and CDR2 YFSETQ. CDR3 length equals 17 residues. V gave up 4 bases and J gave up 9 bases, with 28 bases separating them. CDR3 in amino acids: CASSTRTIGLVGQKAFF. The CDR3 coding sequence is TGCGCCAGCAGCACAAGGACAATCGGCCTGGTGGGGCAAAAAGCTTTCTTT.

This chain uses TRBV11-2 with TRBJ2-7; D is unresolved. The germline V gene has CDR1 SGHAT and CDR2 FQNNGV. Deletions cut 2 bases from V and 3 bases from J, with 11 bases between. CDR3 length: 14 residues. This CDR3 reads CASSLLNRNYEQYF. The CDR3 DNA is TGTGCCAGCAGCTTACTAAACCGAAACTACGAGCAGTACTTC.

This chain joins TRBV27 and TRBJ1-5, with 8 nucleotides matching TRBD1. Germline V gene sequence: CDR1 MNHEY, CDR2 SMNVEV (reference sequence). The CDR3 loop spans 15 amino acids. The trim removed 2 bases at V and 7 bases at J, leaving 7 bases unmatched. The CDR3 reads CASSLRWTGPQPQHF. CDR3 nucleotides: TGTGCCAGCAGTTTAAGGTGGACAGGGCCCCAGCCCCAGCATTTT.

This CDR3 is CASSLGRDTQYF. The DNA of the CDR3 is TGTGCCAGCAGCTTGGGGAGAGATACGCAGTATTTT. The chain carries TRBV5-4 and TRBJ2-3; D ambiguous. The CDR3 has 12 amino acids. V was shortened by 0 bases and J by 5 bases, with 4 bases between the two germline ends. Germline assignment: CDR1 SGHNT and CDR2 YYREEE (reference sequence).

The chain combines TRBV2 with TRBJ1-1; D remains unclear. This CDR3 has 14 residues. Between the trimmed V and J ends, which lost 2 bases and 1 base, there was a span of 8 bases. The germline gives CDR1 SNHLY, CDR2 FYNNEI. CDR3 DNA: TGTGCCAGCAGTGAAAGACTTCGGAACACTGAAGCTTTCTTT. Amino acids: CASSERLRNTEAFF.

The chain has TRBV19 and TRBJ1-5; 9 nucleotides match TRBD1. The CDR3 sequence is 15 residues long. Trimming took 5 bases from V and 0 from J; bases not matched to a gene: 2. Germline CDR1 and CDR2: LNHDA and SQIVND (reference sequence). The CDR3 region has the DNA TGTGCCAGTAGTTGGACAGGGGATAGCAATCAGCCCCAGCATTTT. Translated: CASSWTGDSNQPQHF.

In its sample, this clone was seen once. The chain is built from TRBV5-6 and TRBJ2-5; 11 bases are a match to TRBD1. The V segment lost 4 bases and the J segment 11 bases; nucleotides outside the gene matches: 19. Germline values: CDR1 SGHDT, CDR2 YYEEEE. This CDR3 has 17 amino acids. The CDR3 DNA reads as TGTGCCAGCAGCAGCCTCCCGTCCGGGACAGGGGGTCCCGGGCAGTACTTC. Residues: CASSSLPSGTGGPGQYF.

V and J are TRBV7-2 and TRBJ1-2; 7 positions agree with TRBD1. The CDR3 covers 17 residues. Germline loops: CDR1 SGHTA, CDR2 FQGNSA. J lost 1 base, V lost 0 bases, and 8 bases had no gene match. The CDR3 region has the DNA TGTGCCAGCAGCTTAGCCTTACAACAGGGGAATAACTATGGCTACACCTTC. It yields the protein CASSLALQQGNNYGYTF.

V is TRBV28 and J is TRBJ1-1; D possibly corresponds to TRBD1 (5 bases). With 2 bases removed from V and 1 base from J, the gap between germline ends came to 8 bases. The CDR3 loop spans 14 amino acids. In germline, CDR1 is MDHEN, CDR2 SYDVKM. The DNA of the CDR3 is TGTGCCAGCAGTTTAAGGGGTCGGAACACTGAAGCTTTCTTT. Its translation is CASSLRGRNTEAFF.

The V and J genes are TRBV7-8 and TRBJ1-5, with 9 bases fitting TRBD1. This CDR3 spans 16 amino acids. J was trimmed by 6 bases and V by 2 bases; bases with no gene match: 8. Per the germline V gene, CDR1 is SGHVS and CDR2 is FQNEAQ. CDR3 sequence: CASSLYEQGAFQPQHF. The CDR3 bases are TGTGCCAGCAGCTTATATGAACAGGGGGCTTTTCAGCCCCAGCATTTT.

The chain uses TRBV11-2 and TRBJ2-3; no clear D. Germline CDR1 is SGHAT and CDR2 is FQNNGV. The CDR3 is 12 residues long. Trimming took 3 bases from V and 3 from J, leaving 4 bases between them. CDR3 in amino acids: CASSFRTDTQYF. The CDR3 nucleotides read TGTGCCAGCAGCTTTCGTACAGATACGCAGTATTTT.

The rearrangement links TRBV9 to TRBJ1-4, with a tentative D call TRBD1 (5 bases). The CDR3 is 15 residues long. V lost 0 bases and J 4 bases, leaving 10 bases between the germline ends. Per the germline V gene, CDR1 is SGDLS and CDR2 is YYNGEE. The CDR3 DNA follows: TGTGCCAGCAGCGTAGAGGGGTTTGGTAATGAAAAACTGTTTTTT. Translating it yields CASSVEGFGNEKLFF.

This sequence joins TRBV5-1 and TRBJ2-7, with 7 bases aligning to TRBD2. Germline lookup yields CDR1 SGHRS and CDR2 YFSETQ. With V trimmed by 0 bases and J by 6 bases, 6 bases remained unmatched. CDR3 size: 14 residues. This CDR3 reads CASSLAAGLGEQYF. CDR3 bases: TGCGCCAGCAGCTTGGCGGCAGGACTAGGCGAGCAGTACTTC.

The genes are TRBV19 and TRBJ2-7; 12 positions agree with TRBD2. V lost 10 bases and J lost 0; bases outside the gene matches: 7. CDR1 is LNHDA, CDR2 SQIVND, per germline (reference sequence). The CDR3 has 15 amino acids. CDR3 in DNA: TGTGCCACCGCGACTAGCGGGAGAAGCTCCTACGAGCAGTACTTC. It yields the protein CATATSGRSSYEQYF. Full variable domain (outside the CDR3, taken from reference TRBV19 and TRBJ2-7): DGGITQSPKYLFRKEGQNVTLSCEQNLNHDAMYWYRQDPGQGLRLIYYSQIVNDFQKGDIAEGYSVSREKKESFPLTVTSAQKNPTAFYLCATATSGRSSYEQYFGPGTRLTVT.

This clone was observed a single time. This chain links TRBV14 with TRBJ1-1; D is undetermined. CDR1 is SGHDN, CDR2 FVKESK, per germline. V dropped 4 bases and J dropped 3 bases, with 24 bases sitting between them. The CDR3 length is 18 residues. CDR3 region: CASSPATLRGPWDTEAFF. For the CDR3, the DNA is TGTGCCAGCAGCCCGGCCACCCTGCGCGGGCCCTGGGACACTGAAGCTTTCTTT.

The V and J genes are TRBV19 and TRBJ2-3; TRBD2 aligns across 8 bases. J lost 4 bases, V lost 3 bases, and 12 bases had no gene match. This CDR3 is 17 amino acids long. Germline CDR1 is LNHDA and CDR2 is SQIVND (reference sequence). The chain's CDR3 is CASSMLPRAGAADTQYF. The DNA of the CDR3 is TGTGCCAGTAGTATGTTACCTAGAGCGGGGGCGGCAGATACGCAGTATTTT.

The chain carries TRBV5-1 and TRBJ1-2, with 12 bases fitting TRBD1. With V trimmed by 0 bases and J by 8 bases, 5 bases remained unmatched. CDR3 length: 15 amino acids. CDR1 is SGHRS and CDR2 is YFSETQ in the germline V gene. In DNA, the CDR3 is TGCGCCAGCAGCTTGGGTGGGACAGGGGGCAGAGGCTACACCTTC. This codes for CASSLGGTGGRGYTF.